A selection of T cell receptor beta chains follows, all from one sample in a study of blood T cell repertoires in COVID-19. Some clones are missing from TCRdb's copy, which holds only in-frame ones; the method was immunoSEQ multiplex PCR. The table has more than 200,000 clones, around 87% seen once. Sequenced: peripheral blood. The receptor source for this set is a woman aged 60-70 years with COVID-19, enrolled during active disease. Both conserved end residues are trimmed from each CDR3. A D gene is named only where the DNA matches it firmly.

>NA|TRBV19|TRBJ1-5
ASSRGAQGYQPQH
>NA|TRBV7-3|TRBJ2-2
ASSLGPIGELF
>NA|TRBV7-2|TRBJ2-4
ASSPGGGVAKNIQY
>TRBD2|TRBV4-1|TRBJ2-7
ASSHLAGAYEQY
>TRBD1|TRBV15|TRBJ1-1
ATSRGQGTNTEAF
>TRBD1|TRBV6-6|TRBJ1-6
ASSRGTGANNSPLH
>NA|TRBV19|TRBJ1-5
ASSIESGRAQH
>NA|TRBV7-8|TRBJ1-2
ASSLPTGNLYGYT
>TRBD1|TRBV5-4|TRBJ1-5
ASSTYPGTGVSGNQPQH
>NA|TRBV18|TRBJ2-2
ASSPTGVNTGELF
>TRBD2|TRBV19|TRBJ2-3
ASSIPGGRSTDTQY
>TRBD1|TRBV2|TRBJ1-2
ASRDRIYGYT
>TRBD1|TRBV30|TRBJ2-7
AWGKKTTGAGTYEQY
>TRBD2|TRBV4-3|TRBJ2-3
ASSPSPAAGGPDTQY
>NA|TRBV12-3/TRBV12-4|TRBJ2-1
ASSQDGRNEQF
>NA|TRBV7-3|TRBJ2-1
ASSTGLSYNEQF
>TRBD1|TRBV6-5|TRBJ1-1
ASSAGTGNTEAF
>NA|TRBV5-4|TRBJ2-3
ASSLRRPDTQY
>NA|TRBV19|TRBJ2-1
ASTPRGSIDNEQF
>TRBD1|TRBV7-3|TRBJ2-5
ASSLGARGRETQY
>NA|TRBV10-3|TRBJ2-5
AISELQGRGETQY
>TRBD1|TRBV6-5|TRBJ1-1
ASSYLGTGRTEAF
>TRBD1|TRBV24-1|TRBJ1-5
AIQQGSNQPQH
>NA|TRBV6-6|TRBJ1-5
ASSPGSNQPQH
>TRBD2|TRBV30|TRBJ2-3
AWTISSGTSGGTDTQY
>TRBD1|TRBV7-2|TRBJ1-1
ASSLGGQGRAEAF
>NA|TRBV11-2|TRBJ2-3
ASSLDQTRPDTQY
>NA|TRBV9|TRBJ2-7
ASSVAGGSSYEQY
>TRBD1|TRBV6-5|TRBJ1-2
ASSQRPGGETGYT
>NA|TRBV5-6|TRBJ2-1
ASSLELAISYNEQF
>NA|TRBV7-5|TRBJ1-2
VRSVPGGSPYGYT
>NA|TRBV18|TRBJ2-2
ASSPTGKRNTGELF
>TRBD1|TRBV11-2|TRBJ2-7
ASSFSGQYPYEQY
>NA|TRBV28|TRBJ2-7
ASSSGGNKVEQY
>NA|TRBV19|TRBJ2-1
ASSLAGYSLGEQF
>NA|TRBV30|TRBJ1-1
AWGFGRGSAF
>TRBD1|TRBV7-2|TRBJ2-1
ASSKQGNRNEQF
>NA|TRBV9|TRBJ1-2
ASSVEPRGGYT
>TRBD2|TRBV4-3|TRBJ2-5
ASSLRTSVSFGTQY
>TRBD1|TRBV7-2|TRBJ1-2
ASSLASDRIKDGYT
>TRBD1|TRBV5-5|TRBJ2-7
ASRTGGVDSYEQY
>TRBD1|TRBV5-4|TRBJ2-3
ASSPGGTGALVTQY
>NA|TRBV21-1|TRBJ2-7
ASSKAPGQGAYEQY
>NA|TRBV7-3|TRBJ1-1
ASSLFGGSTEAF
>NA|TRBV24-1|TRBJ1-5
ATSDGRGGDQPQH
>TRBD1|TRBV4-1|TRBJ2-5
ASSQDQGQGETQY
>TRBD2|TRBV6-1|TRBJ2-7
ASSDPGLALSYEQY
>TRBD1|TRBV30|TRBJ2-7
AWTRQGSYEQY
>NA|TRBV7-2|TRBJ2-1
ASSPRPGLGGSYNEQF
>NA|TRBV3-1/TRBV3-2|TRBJ2-2
ASSSSQDTGPNTGELF
>TRBD2|TRBV7-9|TRBJ2-2
ASSPLAANTGELF
>NA|TRBV24-1|TRBJ2-1
ATSDPGKNRYNEQF
>NA|TRBV15|TRBJ1-5
ATSGGRQPQH
>NA|TRBV5-1|TRBJ1-1
ASSLGQASNTEAF
>NA|TRBV13|TRBJ2-4
ASSLGSRGRPKNIQY
>NA|TRBV15|TRBJ1-4
ATSSSGGWSEKLF
>NA|TRBV6-4|TRBJ1-1
ASSPTGQFTEAF
>TRBD2|TRBV27|TRBJ2-7
ASSLWGTSGRTYEQY
>NA|TRBV19|TRBJ2-7
ASSIASAPSYEQY